A single sample is the source of the 26 T cell receptor beta chains below, sequenced in a study of blood T cells in healthy people across ages. Next came a second PCR, run for roughly 6 to 11 cycles, which used a sample-barcoded 5' primer along with a J-beta primer mix. TCRdb analysed the 5' RACE reads with MiXCR anew, one entry per CDR3 protein. The data hold hundreds of thousands of distinct CDR3 sequences, with roughly three fifths observed a single time. Sequenced input: blood. The receptors shown here come from a man aged 55 to 70 in good health.

The chain links TRBV10-3 to TRBJ2-3; 8 bases agree with TRBD2. V trimming: 8 bases; J trimming: 3 bases; junction bases outside the gene matches: 10. The CDR3 is made up of 15 amino acids. Looked up from germline, CDR1 is ENHRY and CDR2 is SYGVKD. CDR3 in DNA: TGTGCCATCGCAAGAGGTGGCGGGGGGACAGATACGCAGTATTTT. As protein: CAIARGGGGTDTQYF.

The chain is built from TRBV3-1 and TRBJ2-5; D possibly corresponds to TRBD2 (6 bases). Germline V gene sequence: CDR1 LGHDT, CDR2 YNNKEL (reference sequence). The CDR3 has 17 amino acids. V lost 4 bases and J 0 bases, leaving 18 bases between the germline ends. The CDR3 reads CASSPRNAGPHQETQYF. In DNA, the CDR3 is TGTGCCAGCAGCCCCCGAAACGCGGGACCCCACCAAGAGACCCAGTACTTC.

The chain combines TRBV14 with TRBJ1-6, with no clear D. Per germline, CDR1 SGHDN and CDR2 FVKESK. V dropped 1 base and J dropped 7 bases, with 11 bases sitting between them. The CDR3 spans 15 residues. CDR3 region: CASSQGTVLNSPLHF. The CDR3 DNA reads TGTGCCAGCAGCCAAGGCACGGTTCTAAATTCACCCCTCCACTTT.

The V call is TRBV18, the J call TRBJ2-5; D is unclear. The last part of the DNA fits TRBJ2-7 better; the J call may be wrong. This CDR3 has 14 residues. The germline CDR1 and CDR2 sequences are KGHSH and LQKENI. CDR3 loop: CASSPPTRPHEQYF. The CDR3 DNA follows: TGTGCCAGCTCACCACCTACCCGCCCGCACGAGCAGTACTTC.

This sequence joins TRBV20-1 and TRBJ2-3, with no clear D. The CDR3 has 13 residues. V was clipped by 0 bases and J by 5 bases, with 9 bases between them. Germline V gives CDR1 DFQATT, CDR2 SNEGSKA (reference sequence). CDR3 in DNA: TGCAGTGCTAGAGATACGGGCAGAGATACGCAGTATTTT. Protein sequence: CSARDTGRDTQYF.

On this clonotype: This is likely a read error, given that the CDR3 carries no conserved phenylalanine or tryptophan at its end. The chain is built from TRBV6-5 and TRBJ2-3, with 9 bases fitting TRBD1. The J segment lost 3 bases and the V segment lost 5 bases, leaving 3 bases of the junction unmatched. The CDR3 consists of 14 residues. Germline V gene sequence: CDR1 MNHEY, CDR2 SVGAGI. The CDR3 sequence is CASSRGTGTDTQYV. The CDR3 DNA is TGTGCCAGCAGTCGAGGGACAGGGACAGATACGCAGTATGTT.

This clonotype has more than one count but fewer than ten. This chain joins TRBV20-1 and TRBJ2-1; maybe TRBD2 (6 bases). Between the trimmed V and J ends, which lost 5 bases and 6 bases, there was a span of 20 bases. From germline, CDR1 is DFQATT and CDR2 SNEGSKA (reference sequence). The CDR3 covers 15 residues. The chain's CDR3 is CSALTGGGGSNEQFF. In nucleotides, the CDR3 is TGCAGTGCTCTCACCGGGGGTGGAGGTTCCAATGAGCAGTTCTTC.

This chain joins TRBV7-9 and TRBJ1-4; the match to TRBD1 covers 9 bases. The length of the CDR3 is 14 residues. Germline CDR1 and CDR2: SEHNR and FQNEAQ (reference sequence). With V trimmed by 3 bases and J by 8 bases, 4 bases remained unmatched. The CDR3 sequence: CASSFGQGWEKLFF. CDR3 nucleotides: TGTGCCAGCAGCTTCGGACAGGGGTGGGAAAAACTGTTTTTT.

The V call is TRBV18, the J call TRBJ2-5; possibly TRBD1 for D (5 bases). V gave up 0 bases and J gave up 8 bases, with 19 bases separating them. Germline V gives CDR1 KGHSH, CDR2 LQKENI. This CDR3 spans 16 amino acids. The CDR3 spells CASSPPGALTKRTQYF. CDR3 bases: TGTGCCAGCTCACCACCAGGGGCGCTAACCAAGAGAACCCAGTACTTC.

The chain combines TRBV7-2 with TRBJ2-1; TRBD2 matches 7 bases. The germline V gene encodes CDR1 SGHTA and CDR2 FQGNSA. The CDR3 length is 15 residues. V lost 4 bases and J lost 12; bases outside the gene matches: 15. The CDR3 DNA reads TGTGCCAGCAGCTGGGGGGGACGTCTCTCGGATGGGCAGTTCTTC. It codes for CASSWGGRLSDGQFF.

The chain is built from TRBV5-6 and TRBJ1-2, with D perhaps TRBD1 (6 bases). Trimming pared 4 bases from V and 4 bases from J, leaving 11 bases between. The CDR3 totals 13 residues. Germline-derived CDR1 and CDR2 are SGHDT and YYEEEE. The CDR3 protein is CASSPRDTYGYTF. In DNA form, the CDR3 reads TGTGCCAGCAGCCCCCGGGACACCTATGGCTACACCTTC.

The V gene is TRBV29-1, the J gene TRBJ2-1, with D perhaps matching TRBD1 or TRBD2 (5 bases each). CDR1 is SQVTM and CDR2 is ANQGSEA in the germline V gene. The ends were cut back, 7 bases at V and 6 bases at J, with 16 bases in the middle. This CDR3 region has 13 residues. The CDR3 sequence: CSAKDQGPNEQFF. The CDR3 bases are TGCAGCGCGAAGGATCAGGGACCCAATGAGCAGTTCTTC.

V gene TRBV24-1 combines with J gene TRBJ1-1, with D perhaps TRBD1 (6 bases). Trimming took off 4 bases at V and 12 bases at J, with 14 bases between the two ends. The CDR3 contains 12 residues. Germline V gene lookup returns CDR1 KGHDR and CDR2 SFDVKD. The CDR3 region is CATSEGQGRTFF. The CDR3 bases are TGTGCCACCAGTGAGGGGCAGGGGAGGACTTTCTTT.

The genes are TRBV9 and TRBJ2-5, with D possibly being TRBD1 (5 bases). Trimming stripped 0 bases from V and 3 bases from J, with 9 bases between. CDR1 is SGDLS and CDR2 is YYNGEE in the germline V gene. This CDR3 is built from 14 residues. In DNA, the CDR3 is TGTGCCAGCAGCGTAGGGTTCAGGGAAGAGACCCAGTACTTC. It codes for CASSVGFREETQYF.

The table lists this clonotype with a few counts. This rearrangement joins TRBV7-2 to TRBJ2-1; D unclear. CDR3 length: 15 amino acids. The ends were cut back, 6 bases at V and 2 bases at J, with 14 bases in the middle. The V gene's germline CDR1 is SGHTA and CDR2 FQGNSA. CDR3 sequence: CASSSLARTYNEQFF. The DNA for the CDR3 is TGTGCCAGCAGTTCCCTCGCCAGGACCTACAATGAGCAGTTCTTC.

The CDR3 spells CASRAGGEQFF. The CDR3 nucleotides are TGTGCCAGCAGAGCAGGGGGGGAGCAGTTCTTC. The chain employs TRBV2 and TRBJ2-1, with D tentatively TRBD1 (7 bases). Trimming removed 6 bases from V and 10 bases from J, with 10 bases in between. This CDR3 contains 11 residues. Germline CDR1 SNHLY, CDR2 FYNNEI.

In this sample, this clonotype turned up a few times. The chain joins TRBV7-2 to TRBJ1-2, with D possibly being TRBD1 (5 bases). The germline CDR1 and CDR2 sequences are SGHTA and FQGNSA. This CDR3 is 13 amino acids long. Trimming removed 5 bases from V and 5 bases from J, with 12 bases in between. CDR3 in amino acids: CASSTGPAYGYTF. The CDR3, as DNA: TGTGCCAGCAGCACGGGACCCGCTTATGGCTACACCTTC.

The V gene is TRBV20-1, the J gene TRBJ1-2; D may be TRBD1 (5 bases). The ends were cut back, 3 bases at V and 8 bases at J, with 13 bases in the middle. This CDR3 is built from 12 residues. Germline V CDR1 and CDR2: DFQATT, SNEGSKA (reference sequence). The chain's CDR3 is CSASDFGDGYTF. CDR3 bases: TGCAGTGCTAGTGATTTTGGGGACGGCTACACCTTC.

The V and J genes are TRBV15 and TRBJ2-1; possible D gene TRBD1, 6 bases. The CDR3 runs to 13 residues. CDR1 is LNHNV, CDR2 YYDKDF, per germline (reference sequence). The germline V and J ends were trimmed by 2 bases and 7 bases, with 9 bases remaining between them. The CDR3 reads CATSRLQGNEQFF. In DNA, the CDR3 is TGTGCCACCAGCAGACTTCAGGGGAATGAGCAGTTCTTC.

The V and J genes are TRBV7-9 and TRBJ1-2; the D gene is possibly TRBD1 (5 bases). Germline V gene data show CDR1 as SEHNR and CDR2 as FQNEAQ (reference sequence). The length of the CDR3 is 14 residues. V was shortened by 0 bases and J by 6 bases, with 11 bases between the two germline ends. The DNA of the CDR3 is TGTGCCAGCAGCTTAGCGCTGGGGGAGCATGGCTACACCTTC. Protein sequence: CASSLALGEHGYTF.

The rearrangement joins TRBV20-1 to TRBJ2-5; TRBD2 matches 8 bases. The germline V gene encodes CDR1 DFQATT and CDR2 SNEGSKA (reference sequence). The J segment lost 4 bases and the V segment lost 5 bases, leaving 9 bases of the junction unmatched. The CDR3 has 14 residues. CDR3 nucleotides: TGCAGTGCTGGAGGTGGACTAGCCCCAGAGACCCAGTACTTC. Encoded protein: CSAGGGLAPETQYF.

A word on this clonotype: A single base separates this from a much larger clone, so it may be a read error. The rearrangement joins TRBV28 to TRBJ1-5; D remains unclear. The CDR3 is made up of 12 amino acids. Germline V lookup: CDR1 MDHEN, CDR2 SYDVKM. V dropped 3 bases and J dropped 3 bases, with 3 bases sitting between them. CDR3 protein: CASSFPNQPQHF. CDR3 DNA sequence: TGTGCCAGCAGTTTCCCCAATCAGCCCCAGCATTTT.

The chain has TRBV2 and TRBJ2-2; D is unresolved. Trimming left V 5 bases short and J 3 bases short, with 7 bases between. The CDR3 runs 13 residues. Looked up from germline, CDR1 is SNHLY and CDR2 is FYNNEI. CDR3 in amino acids: CASSRVYTGELFF. The CDR3 bases are TGTGCCAGCAGTCGGGTATACACCGGGGAGCTGTTTTTT. The full variable domain, in which reference TRBV2 and TRBJ2-2 provide the parts outside the CDR3, is EPEVTQTPSHQVTQMGQEVILRCVPISNHLYFYWYRQILGQKVEFLVSFYNNEISEKSEIFDDQFSVERPDGSNFTLKIRSTKLEDSAMYFCASSRVYTGELFFGEGSRLTVL.

The chain recombines TRBV9 with TRBJ2-1; 8 nucleotides agree with TRBD2. Trimming took 0 bases from V and 9 from J; bases not matched to a gene: 23. CDR3 length: 20 amino acids. Germline assignment: CDR1 SGDLS and CDR2 YYNGEE. The CDR3 spells CASSVVPPTVAGRGGGEQFF. CDR3 DNA: TGTGCCAGCAGCGTAGTTCCCCCCACGGTAGCGGGGCGGGGAGGAGGTGAGCAGTTCTTC.

The chain combines TRBV3-1 with TRBJ1-2; D is uncertain. This CDR3 comprises 14 residues. Trimming stripped 5 bases from V and 2 bases from J, with 12 bases between. Germline V CDR1 and CDR2: LGHDT, YNNKEL (reference sequence). CDR3 in amino acids: CASSSSSRNYGYTF. The CDR3 DNA sequence: TGTGCCAGCAGCTCAAGTTCGCGGAACTATGGCTACACCTTC.

Turning to this clonotype: A junction end diverges from the germline sequence, so it may reflect a read error. CDR3 bases: TGTGCCAGGAGCTTAGGGTTAGGGGGGAGTTCCTACGAGCAGTACTTC. The encoded protein is CARSLGLGGSSYEQYF. The chain joins TRBV7-9 to TRBJ2-7; D could derive from TRBD1 or TRBD2 (6 bases each). This CDR3 contains 16 residues. CDR1 is SEHNR and CDR2 is FQNEAQ in the germline V gene (reference sequence).